This T cell receptor (beta chain) was identified in a study of T-cell memory formation after mild COVID-19. Study-wide results and limits: Contracting clones, day 15 to 85, had balanced CD4/CD8, and later expanders favored CD4+.

With 4 bases removed from V and 8 bases from J, the gap between germline ends came to 22 bases. Germline V gives CDR1 SGHRS, CDR2 YFSETQ. This CDR3 is 16 amino acids long. This clonotype was counted only a few times. Its antigen is as yet unknown. MiXCR was run by TCRdb on the 5' RACE reads, yielding one entry per CDR3 protein. The sample has around 530,000 distinct CDR3 sequences, less than 25% seen once. The genes are TRBV5-1 and TRBJ2-1, with D possibly matching TRBD2 (6 bases). Input material: PBMCs or a T cell subset sorted from them (not recorded which). The TCR was taken from an adult woman who had mild COVID-19 (a few samples of this study predate the infection). Cell type and time point are not known. This chain's CDR3 is CASSPRGGGPVDEQFF. The DNA of the CDR3 is TGCGCCAGCAGCCCGCGTGGGGGAGGTCCGGTGGATGAGCAGTTCTTC.